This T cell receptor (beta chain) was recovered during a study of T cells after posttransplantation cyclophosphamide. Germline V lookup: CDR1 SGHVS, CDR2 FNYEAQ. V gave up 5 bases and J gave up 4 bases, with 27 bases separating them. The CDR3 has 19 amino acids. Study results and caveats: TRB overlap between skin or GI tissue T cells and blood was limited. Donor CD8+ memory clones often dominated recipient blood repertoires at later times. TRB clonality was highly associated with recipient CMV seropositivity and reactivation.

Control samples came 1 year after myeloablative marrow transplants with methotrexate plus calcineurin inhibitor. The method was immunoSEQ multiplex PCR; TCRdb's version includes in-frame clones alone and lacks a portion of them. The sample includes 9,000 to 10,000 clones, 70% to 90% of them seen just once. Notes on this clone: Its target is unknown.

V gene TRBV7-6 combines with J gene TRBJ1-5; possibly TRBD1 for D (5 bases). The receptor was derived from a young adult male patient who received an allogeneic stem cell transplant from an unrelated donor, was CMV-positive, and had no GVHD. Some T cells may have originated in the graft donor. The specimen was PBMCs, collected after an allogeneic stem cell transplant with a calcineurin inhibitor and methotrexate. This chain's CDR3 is CASSPTFGDPGDLNQPQHF. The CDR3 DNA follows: TGTGCCAGCAGCCCAACATTCGGGGACCCGGGAGATTTGAATCAGCCCCAGCATTTT.